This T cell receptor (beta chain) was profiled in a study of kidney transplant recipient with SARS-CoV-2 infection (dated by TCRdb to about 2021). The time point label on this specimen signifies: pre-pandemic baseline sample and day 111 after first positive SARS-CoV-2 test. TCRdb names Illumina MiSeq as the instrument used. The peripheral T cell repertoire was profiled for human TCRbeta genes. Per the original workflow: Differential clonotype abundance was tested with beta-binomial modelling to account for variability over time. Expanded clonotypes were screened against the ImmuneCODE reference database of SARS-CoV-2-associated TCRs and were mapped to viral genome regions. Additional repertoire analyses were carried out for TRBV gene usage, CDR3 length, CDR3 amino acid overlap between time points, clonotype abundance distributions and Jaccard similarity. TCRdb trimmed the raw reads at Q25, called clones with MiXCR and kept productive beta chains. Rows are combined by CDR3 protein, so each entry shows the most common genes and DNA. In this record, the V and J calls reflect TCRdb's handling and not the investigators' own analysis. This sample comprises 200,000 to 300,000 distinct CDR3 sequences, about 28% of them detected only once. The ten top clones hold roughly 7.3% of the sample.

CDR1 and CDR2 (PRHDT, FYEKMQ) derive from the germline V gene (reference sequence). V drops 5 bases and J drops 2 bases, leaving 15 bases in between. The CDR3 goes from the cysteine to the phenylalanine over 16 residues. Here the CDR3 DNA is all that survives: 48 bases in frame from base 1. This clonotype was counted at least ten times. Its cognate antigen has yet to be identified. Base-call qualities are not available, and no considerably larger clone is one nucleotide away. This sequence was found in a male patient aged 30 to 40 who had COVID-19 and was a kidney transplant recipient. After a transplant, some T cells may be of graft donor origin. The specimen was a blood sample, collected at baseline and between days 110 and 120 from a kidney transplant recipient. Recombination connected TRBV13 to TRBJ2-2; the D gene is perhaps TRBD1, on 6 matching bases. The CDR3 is CASSTGTYANTGELFF. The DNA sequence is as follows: TGTGCCAGCAGCACCGGGACATACGCAAACACCGGGGAGCTGTTTTTT.